This T cell receptor beta chain originates from a study of beta chain features in type 1 diabetes. The study's findings and limits: The study notes PCR might favor shorter templates equally in patients and controls. Within each of all four CD4+ subsets, Type 1 diabetes patients had TCRB CDR3s that were moderately but significantly shorter.

Naive, central memory, regulatory and stem cell-like memory cells within the CD4+ compartment were sorted using CD45RO/CCR7/CD25/CD127/CD95/CD27. Trimming shortened V by 1 base and J by 1 base, and 13 bases separated the two germline ends. The CDR3 is 16 amino acids. The germline gives CDR1 MGHDK, CDR2 SYGVNS. There are a few counts of this clone. No antigen is known for it. The authors reverse transcribed all of the isolated RNA, so sequencing captured expressed TCRB transcripts. Here immunoSEQ multiplex PCR was the method, and the copy in TCRdb shows in-frame clones only, minus some. The table has 310,000 or so clones, approximately 15% seen once; the top ten hold approximately 0.015%.

The sequence derives from a man in his late teens or twenties with type 1 diabetes. The sequenced sample consisted of naive CD4+ T cells from blood. The chain carries TRBV25-1 and TRBJ1-2; TRBD1 is a possible D gene (6 bases). This chain's CDR3 is CASSESGTPYNYGYTF. The CDR3, as DNA: TGTGCCAGCAGTGAATCTGGGACACCCTATAACTATGGCTACACCTTC.